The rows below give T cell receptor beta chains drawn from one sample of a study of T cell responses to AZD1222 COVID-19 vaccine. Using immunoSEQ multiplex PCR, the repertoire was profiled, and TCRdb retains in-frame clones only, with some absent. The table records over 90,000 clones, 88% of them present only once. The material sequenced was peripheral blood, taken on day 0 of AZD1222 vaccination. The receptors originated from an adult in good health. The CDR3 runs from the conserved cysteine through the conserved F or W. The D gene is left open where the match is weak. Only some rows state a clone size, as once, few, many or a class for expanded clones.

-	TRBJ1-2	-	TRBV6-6	CASSPDSYGYTF	TGTGCCAGCAGTCCCGACAGCTATGGCTACACCTTC
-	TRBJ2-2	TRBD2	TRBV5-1	CASSWAGGPLTGELFF	TGCGCCAGCAGCTGGGCGGGAGGGCCGTTGACCGGGGAGCTGTTTTTT
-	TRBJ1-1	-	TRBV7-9	CASSLGTESTEAFF	TGTGCCAGCAGCTTGGGGACTGAGAGCACTGAAGCTTTCTTT
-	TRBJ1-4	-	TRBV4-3	CASSQEGTGNFDSNEKLFF	TGCGCCAGCAGCCAAGAAGGGACGGGGAATTTCGACTCGAATGAAAAACTGTTTTTT
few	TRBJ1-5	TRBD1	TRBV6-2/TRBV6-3	CASSEGQGARGNQPQHF	TGTGCCAGCAGTGAGGGACAGGGGGCGCGTGGCAATCAGCCCCAGCATTTT
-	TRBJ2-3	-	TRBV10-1	CASSGGAPTDTQYF	TGCGCCAGCAGTGGAGGGGCGCCTACAGATACGCAGTATTTT
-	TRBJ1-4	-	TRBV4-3	CASSQDPGAGEKLFF	TGCGCCAGCAGCCAAGATCCGGGCGCGGGTGAAAAACTGTTTTTT
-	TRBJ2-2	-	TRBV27	CASSASGHLTGELFF	TGTGCCAGCTCCGCCTCGGGACACCTCACCGGGGAGCTGTTTTTT
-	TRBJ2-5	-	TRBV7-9	CASSIRTMAETQYF	TGTGCCAGCAGCATCCGGACCATGGCAGAGACCCAGTACTTC
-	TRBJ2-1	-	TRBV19	CASSENSGYNEQFF	TGTGCCAGTAGTGAAAACAGCGGCTACAATGAGCAGTTCTTC
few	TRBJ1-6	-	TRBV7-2	CASRLGSAGVSYNSPLHF	TGTGCCAGCAGATTAGGATCGGCAGGGGTGAGCTATAATTCACCCCTCCACTTT
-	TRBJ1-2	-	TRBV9	CASSPPLGANYGYTF	TGTGCCAGCAGCCCCCCATTGGGAGCTAACTATGGCTACACCTTC
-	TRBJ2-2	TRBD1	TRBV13	CASKAGTGITGELFF	TGTGCCAGTAAAGCTGGGACAGGGATTACCGGGGAGCTGTTTTTT
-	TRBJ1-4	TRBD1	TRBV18	CASSGMGQPVLFF	TGTGCCAGCTCAGGCATGGGACAGCCCGTTTTGTTTTTT
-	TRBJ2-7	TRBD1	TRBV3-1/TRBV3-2	CASSVETGEVVYEQYF	TGTGCCAGCAGCGTTGAGACAGGGGAAGTTGTTTACGAGCAGTACTTC
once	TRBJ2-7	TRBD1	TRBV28	CASSSTGTGLYEQYF	TGTGCCAGCAGTTCCACCGGGACAGGTCTCTACGAGCAGTACTTC
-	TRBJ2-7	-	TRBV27	CASSLSTISYEQYF	TGTGCCAGCAGTTTATCGACAATCTCCTACGAGCAGTACTTC
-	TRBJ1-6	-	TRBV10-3	CAISGTADRSPLHF	TGTGCCATCAGTGGGACAGCGGACCGATCACCCCTCCACTTT
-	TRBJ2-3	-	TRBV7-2	CASSLSTTSSDTQYF	TGTGCCAGCAGTCTTTCGACTACCAGTTCAGATACGCAGTATTTT
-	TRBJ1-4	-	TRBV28	CASSPPVGREKLFF	TGTGCCAGCAGTCCACCGGTGGGGAGGGAAAAACTGTTTTTT
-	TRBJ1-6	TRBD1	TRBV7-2	CASSPQTGGVSPLHF	TGTGCCAGCAGCCCCCAGACAGGGGGCGTTTCACCCCTCCACTTT
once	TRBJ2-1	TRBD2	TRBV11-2	CASSPGLAGSLYNEQFF	TGTGCCAGCAGCCCCGGACTAGCGGGGTCGCTATACAATGAGCAGTTCTTC
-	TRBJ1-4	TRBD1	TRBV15	CATSRYRGEKLFF	TGTGCCACCAGCAGGTACAGGGGTGAAAAACTGTTTTTT
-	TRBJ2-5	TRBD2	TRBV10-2	CASSELGLAEETQYF	TGCGCCAGCAGTGAGTTGGGCCTAGCGGAAGAGACCCAGTACTTC
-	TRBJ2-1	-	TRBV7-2	CASSRGTNEQFF	TGTGCCAGCAGCCGAGGGACCAATGAGCAGTTCTTC
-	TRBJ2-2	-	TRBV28	CASRSTGELFF	TGTGCCAGCAGGTCCACCGGGGAGCTGTTTTTT
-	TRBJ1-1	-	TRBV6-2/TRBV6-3	CASSPAMANTEAFF	TGTGCCAGCAGTCCCGCCATGGCAAACACTGAAGCTTTCTTT
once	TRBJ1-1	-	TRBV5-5	CASSLIYLVTEAFF	TGTGCCAGCAGCTTGATTTACTTAGTGACTGAAGCTTTCTTT
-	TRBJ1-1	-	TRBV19	CASIKMGTEAFF	TGTGCCAGTATTAAAATGGGCACTGAAGCTTTCTTT
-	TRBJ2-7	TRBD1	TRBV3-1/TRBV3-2	CASSQVGQGNPYEQYF	TGTGCCAGCAGCCAAGTCGGACAGGGAAACCCATACGAGCAGTACTTC
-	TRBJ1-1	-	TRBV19	CASSITDRNTEAFF	TGTGCCAGTAGTATTACGGACAGGAACACTGAAGCTTTCTTT
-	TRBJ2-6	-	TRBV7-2	CASSLGFGANVLTF	TGTGCCAGCAGCCTAGGATTCGGGGCCAACGTCCTGACTTTC
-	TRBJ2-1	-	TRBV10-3	CAISPGVHEQFF	TGTGCCATCAGTCCCGGGGTTCATGAGCAGTTCTTC
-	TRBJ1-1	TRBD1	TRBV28	CASFGTGEEAFF	TGTGCCAGCTTCGGTACAGGGGAAGAAGCTTTCTTT
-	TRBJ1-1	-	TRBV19	CASNQGFPAEAFF	TGTGCCAGTAACCAGGGTTTCCCCGCTGAAGCTTTCTTT
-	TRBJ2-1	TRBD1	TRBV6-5	CASSKDRATYNEQFF	TGTGCCAGCAGTAAGGACAGGGCCACTTACAATGAGCAGTTCTTC
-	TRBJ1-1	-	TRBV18	CASSQDEGRKAFF	TGTGCCAGCTCCCAAGACGAGGGAAGAAAAGCTTTCTTT